The sequence of this T cell receptor (beta chain) was determined in a study of T cell repertoires in cytomegalovirus infection. Study background: Epitope selection comprised recently identified HLA-C-restricted CMV epitopes and well-studied HLA-B-restricted CMV epitopes. Both a matching HLA type and CMV infection were indicated by public TCR beta signatures. Study-wide results and caveats: There were carriers of CMV plus the relevant HLA, and cumulative public TCR beta family frequency identified them. HLA-C-restricted, CMV-specific TCR beta clonotypes were dominant ex vivo.

V lost 5 bases and J 8 bases, leaving 7 bases between the germline ends. CDR1 is SGHVS and CDR2 is FNYEAQ in the germline V gene. This CDR3 spans 12 amino acids. One entry per CDR3 protein results from TCRdb running MiXCR on the reads. The data contain 310,000 or so distinct CDR3 sequences, 20% to 30% of them singletons. This clonotype turned up a few times. Its antigen remains unknown. This chain joins TRBV7-6 and TRBJ1-6, with D unresolved. Source: cultured PBMCs, taken from culture after CMV antigen stimulation. This clonotype was obtained from a human donor in good health (CMV status not recorded). Some clones in this sample may be carry-over from other donors' samples. Here the CDR3 DNA reads TGTGCCAGCAGCGGATACCATTCACCCCTCCACTTT. Residues: CASSGYHSPLHF. Combining the CDR3 with reference TRBV7-6 and TRBJ1-6 gives the whole variable domain GAGVSQSPRYKVTKRGQDVALRCDPISGHVSLYWYRQALGQGPEFLTYFNYEAQQDKSGLPNDRFSAERPEGSISTLTIQRTEQRDSAMYRCASSGYHSPLHFGNGTRLTVT.